These 25 T cell receptor beta chains were all obtained from the same sample, sequenced in a study of beta chain features in type 1 diabetes. Study-wide findings and caveats: People with Type 1 diabetes carried modestly yet significantly shorter TCRB CDR3s in all four CD4+ subsets.

These receptors have no known antigen. The study reverse transcribed the entire isolated RNA, so it sequenced expressed TCRB transcripts. Assay used: immunoSEQ multiplex PCR; TCRdb lists only in-frame clones, some missing. Of around 180,000 clones detected, under 9.5% appear once; the ten largest clones hold 0.5%. Sequencing was performed on central memory CD4+ T cells from blood. These receptors came from a man aged 18 to 30 with type 1 diabetes.

The chain links TRBV10-3 to TRBJ2-5, with 9 positions matching TRBD1. Germline V CDR1 and CDR2: ENHRY, SYGVKD. V shed 6 bases and J 4 bases; nucleotides not matched to a gene: 6. The length of the CDR3 is 14 residues. Here the CDR3 reads CAISLQGARETQYF. DNA of the CDR3: TGTGCCATCAGCCTACAGGGGGCCCGAGAGACCCAGTACTTC.

This clone has only a few counts. The chain joins TRBV5-6 to TRBJ2-3, with 11 bases aligning to TRBD2. CDR3 length: 16 residues. Unmatched junction bases numbered 2, after V lost 2 bases and J lost 0 bases. Germline-derived CDR1 and CDR2 are SGHDT and YYEEEE. The CDR3 is CASSFLAGGSTDTQYF. The CDR3 DNA sequence: TGTGCCAGCAGCTTTTTAGCGGGAGGGAGCACAGATACGCAGTATTTT.

This clone was observed a few times. This chain links TRBV20-1 with TRBJ1-2, with D maybe TRBD1 (6 bases). Germline V gene sequence: CDR1 DFQATT, CDR2 SNEGSKA (reference sequence). The ends were cut back, 5 bases at V and 8 bases at J, with 12 bases in the middle. There are 11 residues in the CDR3. CDR3 loop: CSASRGGGYTF. CDR3 in DNA: TGCAGTGCTTCCCGGGGGGGCGGCTACACCTTC.

The chain carries TRBV11-2 and TRBJ1-5, with 8 bases aligning to TRBD1. The CDR3 consists of 14 residues. CDR1 is SGHAT and CDR2 is FQNNGV in the germline V gene. The V gene end was trimmed by 4 bases and the J gene end by 7 bases; junction bases not matched to a gene: 6. CDR3 residues: CASSSIRGQQPQHF. In DNA form, the CDR3 reads TGTGCCAGCAGCTCCATCAGGGGGCAGCAGCCCCAGCATTTT.

This clone appeared a few times. This sequence joins TRBV18 and TRBJ2-1; 8 bases are shared with TRBD2. V dropped 6 bases and J dropped 6; count of bases not matched to a gene: 13. Germline assignment: CDR1 KGHSH and CDR2 LQKENI. The CDR3 length is 16 residues. The CDR3 nucleotides are TGTGCCAGCTCCCCTCGAGGCGGGGGGAGTACCAATGAGCAGTTCTTC. Protein product: CASSPRGGGSTNEQFF.

The chain has TRBV5-1 and TRBJ1-6; 8 nucleotides align to TRBD1. Germline CDR1 reads SGHRS; CDR2 reads YFSETQ. This CDR3 has 15 amino acids. The V segment lost 5 bases and the J segment 7 bases; nucleotides outside the gene matches: 8. For the CDR3, the DNA is TGCGCCAGCAGGTCTCAGGGGGCGCGAAATTCACCCCTCCACTTT. This translates into CASRSQGARNSPLHF.

V and J are TRBV6-5 and TRBJ1-1; no clear D. Germline values: CDR1 MNHEY, CDR2 SVGAGI. This CDR3 is built from 14 residues. V lost 4 bases and J lost 4, with 13 bases in between. DNA of the CDR3: TGTGCCAGCAGTTTTCTTGCGGAGTCCACTGAAGCTTTCTTT. This codes for CASSFLAESTEAFF.

The V and J genes are TRBV7-9 and TRBJ2-5; D not certain. CDR3 length: 16 residues. Germline lookup yields CDR1 SEHNR and CDR2 FQNEAQ (reference sequence). The V end lost 4 bases, the J end lost 11 bases, and 26 bases lay between the germline ends. This CDR3 reads CASSSDDGVVYVKQYF. DNA of the CDR3: TGTGCCAGCAGCTCCGACGACGGAGTTGTTTACGTGAAGCAGTACTTC.

This clone was recorded at least ten times. The rearrangement links TRBV27 to TRBJ1-1, with D unresolved. CDR1 and CDR2 from the germline V gene are MNHEY and SMNVEV (reference sequence). The length of the CDR3 is 14 residues. V was cut by 5 bases and J by 4 bases, with 14 bases left in between. The CDR3 DNA sequence: TGTGCCAGCAGTCCGCACTCCGGTGGCACTGAAGCTTTCTTT. The encoded protein is CASSPHSGGTEAFF.

This clone was seen a few times. This chain joins TRBV15 and TRBJ1-4; D is uncertain. V shed 3 bases and J shed 10 bases, with 12 bases lying between them. Germline V lookup: CDR1 LNHNV, CDR2 YYDKDF (reference sequence). CDR3 length: 13 amino acids. The CDR3 bases are TGTGCCACCAGCAGGGTCGGGGTAGGAAAACTGTTTTTT. It is translated as CATSRVGVGKLFF.

V is TRBV19 and J is TRBJ1-5, with D possibly matching TRBD1 (6 bases). V gave up 4 bases and J gave up 1 base, with 14 bases separating them. CDR3 length: 16 amino acids. Germline V CDR1 and CDR2: LNHDA, SQIVND (reference sequence). The CDR3: CASSNGQLRSNQPQHF. The CDR3 region has the DNA TGTGCCAGTAGTAATGGACAGTTGAGAAGCAATCAGCCCCAGCATTTT. The whole variable domain, filled in from reference TRBV19 and TRBJ1-5, reads DGGITQSPKYLFRKEGQNVTLSCEQNLNHDAMYWYRQDPGQGLRLIYYSQIVNDFQKGDIAEGYSVSREKKESFPLTVTSAQKNPTAFYLCASSNGQLRSNQPQHFGDGTRLSIL.

V usage is TRBV14 and J usage is TRBJ2-6; D is possibly TRBD1 (5 bases). There are 15 residues in the CDR3. Germline CDR1 SGHDN, CDR2 FVKESK. V was cut by 4 bases and J by 0 bases, with 7 bases left in between. The CDR3 bases are TGTGCCAGCAGCCGACAGCTCTCTGGGGCCAACGTCCTGACTTTC. This encodes CASSRQLSGANVLTF.

This clone has more than one count but fewer than ten. In DNA form, the CDR3 reads TGCGCCAGCAGCTTGGCCTCGGCAGGCAGGGGTCAAGAGACCCAGTACTTC. Encoded protein: CASSLASAGRGQETQYF. This chain joins TRBV5-1 and TRBJ2-5; D may be TRBD1 (6 bases). CDR3 size: 17 residues. Trimming removed 0 bases from V and 2 bases from J, with 17 bases in between. Germline V gene lookup returns CDR1 SGHRS and CDR2 YFSETQ.

This clone was seen a handful of times. The V and J genes are TRBV5-6 and TRBJ2-1; D may be TRBD1 (6 bases). This CDR3 spans 15 amino acids. Trimming cost V 2 bases and J 3 bases, with 12 bases left between them. Germline assignment: CDR1 SGHDT and CDR2 YYEEEE. The CDR3 here is CASSFTGTIYNEQFF. The CDR3 region has the DNA TGTGCCAGCAGCTTTACCGGGACAATCTACAATGAGCAGTTCTTC.

This clone appeared a few times. The chain carries TRBV30 and TRBJ2-5; D uncertain. V lost 0 bases and J 4 bases, leaving 12 bases between the germline ends. Germline CDR1 is GTSNPN and CDR2 is SVGIG (reference sequence). There are 14 residues in the CDR3. DNA of the CDR3: TGTGCCTGGAGTGTCACTGACTCACGAGAGACCCAGTACTTC. This codes for CAWSVTDSRETQYF.

Only a few counts were recorded for this clone. The chain carries TRBV20-1 and TRBJ1-2; tentative D call: TRBD1 (5 bases). CDR3 length: 11 amino acids. The V and J ends lost 6 bases and 4 bases respectively, with 9 bases between them. Germline CDR1 and CDR2: DFQATT and SNEGSKA (reference sequence). CDR3 protein: CSAEGFYGYTF. CDR3 nucleotides: TGCAGTGCGGAGGGGTTCTATGGCTACACCTTC.

The DNA of the CDR3 is TGTGCCTGGAGTCAGGGCTACGAGCAGTACTTC. It encodes CAWSQGYEQYF. The genes are TRBV30 and TRBJ2-7; possibly TRBD1 for D (5 bases). This CDR3 comprises 11 residues. Germline-derived CDR1 and CDR2 are GTSNPN and SVGIG (reference sequence). V shed 2 bases and J shed 3 bases, with 5 bases lying between them.

This clone was counted many times. The V and J genes are TRBV28 and TRBJ1-4; possible D gene TRBD1, 5 bases. V dropped 3 bases and J dropped 6 bases, with 11 bases sitting between them. The CDR3 runs to 14 residues. Germline CDR1 reads MDHEN; CDR2 reads SYDVKM. The CDR3 DNA reads TGTGCCAGCAGTTTGACGGGGGATGATGAAAAACTGTTTTTT. Its translation is CASSLTGDDEKLFF.

This clone was picked up a small number of times. This chain links TRBV4-2 with TRBJ2-7, with D uncertain. Germline assignment: CDR1 LGHNA and CDR2 YNFKEQ. Trimming shortened V by 0 bases and J by 0 bases, and 6 bases separated the two germline ends. CDR3 length: 14 residues. The CDR3 DNA reads as TGTGCCAGCAGCCAAGATCTAGACTCCTACGAGCAGTACTTC. Protein: CASSQDLDSYEQYF.

The V gene is TRBV15, the J gene TRBJ2-5, with TRBD2 matching over 10 bases. The CDR3 length is 16 residues. V lost 2 bases, J lost 5 bases, and 8 bases stayed unmatched. From germline, CDR1 is LNHNV and CDR2 YYDKDF (reference sequence). CDR3 nucleotides: TGTGCCACCAGCAGACCAAGCGGGGGGGCTTTGGAGACCCAGTACTTC. Translation: CATSRPSGGALETQYF.

This clone has a handful of counts. The genes are TRBV15 and TRBJ1-1, with D possibly being TRBD1 (6 bases). The CDR3 covers 15 residues. The germline V gene has CDR1 LNHNV and CDR2 YYDKDF (reference sequence). V was shortened by 3 bases and J by 5 bases, with 16 bases between the two germline ends. DNA of the CDR3: TGTGCCACCAGCAGGGGGGACATCGGTTGGACTGAAGCTTTCTTT. It specifies CATSRGDIGWTEAFF.

V gene TRBV19 combines with J gene TRBJ2-5, with D maybe TRBD2 (5 bases). This CDR3 is 15 amino acids long. Germline assignment: CDR1 LNHDA and CDR2 SQIVND (reference sequence). V was clipped by 5 bases and J by 4 bases, with 17 bases between them. The CDR3: CASSSRGKRSETQYF. DNA for the CDR3: TGTGCCAGTAGTTCCAGAGGGAAAAGATCAGAGACCCAGTACTTC.

This clone was counted a few times. The genes are TRBV19 and TRBJ2-2; the match to TRBD1 covers 7 bases. The V and J ends lost 5 bases and 4 bases, in that order; junction bases with no gene match: 13. This CDR3 has 17 amino acids. CDR1 and CDR2 (germline): LNHDA, SQIVND (reference sequence). CDR3 protein: CASSLPAGTALTGELFF. CDR3 nucleotide sequence: TGTGCCAGTAGTCTCCCTGCTGGGACAGCCCTCACCGGGGAGCTGTTTTTT.

J is TRBJ1-2 and V is TRBV28; D not resolved. The V end lost 8 bases, the J end lost 4 bases, and 14 bases lay between the germline ends. Germline V gene lookup returns CDR1 MDHEN and CDR2 SYDVKM. This CDR3 region has 13 residues. The CDR3 bases are TGTGCCAGCCGACGGCCTCCTAGCTATGGCTACACCTTC. Its protein product is CASRRPPSYGYTF.

The rearrangement uses TRBV5-1 and TRBJ2-6, with 8 bases lining up with TRBD1. The length of the CDR3 is 17 residues. Germline loops: CDR1 SGHRS, CDR2 YFSETQ. The junction had 8 bases not matched to a gene; V was cut back by 6 bases and J by 0 bases. CDR3 protein: CASIGQGGGSGANVLTF. The CDR3 DNA reads TGCGCCAGCATAGGACAGGGAGGAGGCTCTGGGGCCAACGTCCTGACTTTC.